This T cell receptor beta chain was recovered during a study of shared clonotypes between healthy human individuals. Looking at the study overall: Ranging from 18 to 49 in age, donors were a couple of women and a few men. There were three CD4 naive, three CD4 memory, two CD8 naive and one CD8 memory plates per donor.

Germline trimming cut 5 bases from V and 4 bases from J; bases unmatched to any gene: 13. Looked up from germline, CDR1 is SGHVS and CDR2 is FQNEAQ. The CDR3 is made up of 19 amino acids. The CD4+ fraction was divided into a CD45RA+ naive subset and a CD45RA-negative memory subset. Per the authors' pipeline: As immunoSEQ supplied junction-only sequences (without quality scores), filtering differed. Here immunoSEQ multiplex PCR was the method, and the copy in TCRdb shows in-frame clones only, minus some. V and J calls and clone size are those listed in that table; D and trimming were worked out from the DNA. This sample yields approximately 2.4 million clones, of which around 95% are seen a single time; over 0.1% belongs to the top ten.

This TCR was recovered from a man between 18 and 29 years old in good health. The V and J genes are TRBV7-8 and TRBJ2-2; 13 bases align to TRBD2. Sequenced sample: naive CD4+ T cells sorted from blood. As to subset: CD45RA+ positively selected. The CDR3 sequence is CASSPELAGGRESTGELFF. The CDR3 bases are TGTGCCAGCAGCCCCGAACTAGCGGGGGGGCGTGAGAGCACCGGGGAGCTGTTTTTT.